Following are 21 T cell receptor beta chains from one sample sequenced in a study of TIL therapy for anti-PD-1-resistant metastatic lung cancer. This was the immunoSEQ v3 assay. The repertoire was sequenced with immunoSEQ multiplex PCR; TCRdb's copy has only in-frame clones and lacks some. The repertoire has over 25,000 clones, roughly two thirds of them found once; the top ten carry approximately 7.3%. Noted time point: pre-treatment sample, taken before nivolumab and TIL therapy. Pleural nodules or supraclavicular lymph nodes made up most of the excised metastases sampled. The source material was tumor tissue, sampled at baseline. Every receptor here comes from a person between 25 and 79 years old with non-small cell lung cancer.

This chain links TRBV7-2 with TRBJ1-1, with D maybe TRBD1 (5 bases). This CDR3 is 15 amino acids long. Trimming removed 5 bases from V and 0 bases from J, with 13 bases in between. Germline-derived CDR1 and CDR2 are SGHTA and FQGNSA. CDR3 coding DNA: TGTGCCAGCAGCATGAGGACATCATTGAACACTGAAGCTTTCTTT. Protein product: CASSMRTSLNTEAFF.

The V and J genes are TRBV25-1 and TRBJ1-2; D remains unclear. V shed 0 bases and J shed 0 bases, with 8 bases lying between them. Germline values: CDR1 MGHDK, CDR2 SYGVNS. The CDR3 spans 15 residues. The CDR3 DNA reads as TGTGCCAGCAGTGAATACGGCAGCTCTAACTATGGCTACACCTTC. As protein: CASSEYGSSNYGYTF.

This clone came up once. The gene calls are TRBV6-6 and TRBJ1-3; D gene ambiguous. Trimming stripped 4 bases from V and 0 bases from J, with 13 bases between. This CDR3 spans 16 amino acids. Germline V CDR1 and CDR2: MNHNY, SVGAGI (reference sequence). CDR3 nucleotides: TGTGCCAGCAGTTTAAGACTCATGGACTCTGGAAACACCATATATTTT. Its translation is CASSLRLMDSGNTIYF.

This clone was seen only a few times. The CDR3 DNA is TGTGCCAGCAGCTTTACAGGCTACTCTGGAAACACCATATATTTT. Translation: CASSFTGYSGNTIYF. This chain connects TRBV7-9 to TRBJ1-3; the D gene is possibly TRBD1 (5 bases). In germline, CDR1 is SEHNR, CDR2 FQNEAQ (reference sequence). The CDR3 covers 15 residues. The germline V and J ends were trimmed by 3 bases and 0 bases, with 9 bases remaining between them. The entire variable domain, with the rest obtained from reference TRBV7-9 and TRBJ1-3, is as follows: DTGVSQNPRHKITKRGQNVTFRCDPISEHNRLYWYRQTLGQGPEFLTYFQNEAQLEKSRLLSDRFSAERPKGSFSTLEIQRTEQGDSAMYLCASSFTGYSGNTIYFGEGSWLTVV.

This chain connects TRBV7-2 to TRBJ1-3; D possibly corresponds to TRBD1 (6 bases). The CDR3 runs to 15 residues. CDR1 is SGHTA, CDR2 FQGNSA, per germline. The ends were cut back, 3 bases at V and 0 bases at J, with 9 bases in the middle. CDR3 sequence reads: CASSFRGGSGNTIYF. CDR3 nucleotides: TGTGCCAGCAGCTTTAGGGGGGGCTCTGGAAACACCATATATTTT.

This sequence joins TRBV7-2 and TRBJ2-1, with D possibly being TRBD2 (6 bases). The length of the CDR3 is 15 residues. V lost 0 bases and J 4 bases, leaving 10 bases between the germline ends. Germline assignment: CDR1 SGHTA and CDR2 FQGNSA. CDR3 residues: CASSLAAGTYNEQFF. The DNA for the CDR3 is TGTGCCAGCAGCTTAGCTGCGGGGACTTACAATGAGCAGTTCTTC. Together with reference TRBV7-2 and TRBJ2-1, the CDR3 gives the full variable domain: GAGVSQSPSNKVTEKGKDVELRCDPISGHTALYWYRQSLGQGLEFLIYFQGNSAPDKSGLPSDRFSAERTGGSVSTLTIQRTQQEDSAVYLCASSLAAGTYNEQFFGPGTRLTVL.

The rearrangement joins TRBV11-2 to TRBJ2-6; D gene ambiguous. Germline V lookup: CDR1 SGHAT, CDR2 FQNNGV. Trimming took 4 bases from V and 2 from J, leaving 0 bases between them. This CDR3 has 12 amino acids. For the CDR3, the DNA is TGTGCCAGCAGCTCTGGGGCCAACGTCCTGACTTTC. Protein: CASSSGANVLTF. The variable domain in full, with the rest retrieved from reference TRBV11-2 and TRBJ2-6, is EAGVAQSPRYKIIEKRQSVAFWCNPISGHATLYWYQQILGQGPKLLIQFQNNGVVDDSQLPKDRFSAERLKGVDSTLKIQPAKLEDSAVYLCASSSGANVLTFGAGSRLTVL.

This chain joins TRBV7-3 and TRBJ2-3, with D possibly matching TRBD1 (6 bases). CDR3 length: 13 residues. The V gene lost 5 bases and the J gene lost 8 bases, with 14 bases spanning the gap. Germline V gives CDR1 SGHTA, CDR2 FQGTGA. DNA for the CDR3: TGTGCCAGCAGCCCACAGGGTGGGCCTACGCAGTATTTT. This sequence encodes CASSPQGGPTQYF.

This sequence joins TRBV6-5 and TRBJ2-7, with D tentatively TRBD2 (6 bases). Germline loops: CDR1 MNHEY, CDR2 SVGAGI. V lost 0 bases, J lost 2 bases, and 14 bases lay in between. CDR3 length equals 16 residues. The CDR3 coding sequence is TGTGCCAGCAGTTACTCTCGGTGGGGGGAAGCCTACGAGCAGTACTTC. It encodes CASSYSRWGEAYEQYF.

The genes are TRBV9 and TRBJ1-3; 9 bases match TRBD1. The CDR3 is 16 amino acids. The V gene's germline CDR1 is SGDLS and CDR2 YYNGEE. Trimming cost V 2 bases and J 4 bases; bases outside gene matches: 7. Here the CDR3 reads CASSVVGTGTGNTIYF. CDR3 DNA sequence: TGTGCCAGCAGCGTGGTAGGGACAGGGACGGGAAACACCATATATTTT.

The rearrangement links TRBV4-3 to TRBJ2-7; D perhaps matches TRBD1 (6 bases). Germline CDR1 LGHNA, CDR2 YSLEER. This CDR3 is built from 16 residues. V lost 1 base, J lost 0 bases, and 13 bases lay in between. As DNA, the CDR3 is TGCGCCAGCAGCCAAGTTGGCAGGGGTCCCTCCTACGAGCAGTACTTC. This encodes CASSQVGRGPSYEQYF.

The J gene is TRBJ2-7, the V gene TRBV7-8; D unresolved. Germline-derived CDR1 and CDR2 are SGHVS and FQNEAQ. This CDR3 is 11 amino acids long. Trimming stripped 5 bases from V and 2 bases from J, with 4 bases between. The DNA for the CDR3 is TGTGCCAGCAGCCCCACCTACGAGCAGTACTTC. The encoded protein is CASSPTYEQYF.

This clone was observed a few times. The CDR3 nucleotides read TGTGCCAGCAGCTTAGGGACCGATGAGCAGTTCTTC. Amino acid sequence: CASSLGTDEQFF. The V and J genes are TRBV7-2 and TRBJ2-1; no clear D gene. Germline V gene data show CDR1 as SGHTA and CDR2 as FQGNSA. This CDR3 comprises 12 residues. Trimming stripped 1 base from V and 8 bases from J, with 6 bases between.

This rearrangement joins TRBV27 to TRBJ2-1; 8 positions match TRBD1. J gave up 7 bases and V 8 bases, and 7 bases lay outside the gene matches. In germline, CDR1 is MNHEY, CDR2 SMNVEV (reference sequence). This CDR3 is built from 13 residues. Here the CDR3 reads CASERQGRNEQFF. The CDR3 nucleotides read TGTGCCAGCGAAAGACAGGGGAGGAATGAGCAGTTCTTC.

The chain joins TRBV18 to TRBJ1-6; 7 bases are shared with TRBD1. The germline V gene encodes CDR1 KGHSH and CDR2 LQKENI. This CDR3 has 14 amino acids. The J segment lost 9 bases and the V segment lost 3 bases, leaving 5 bases of the junction unmatched. The CDR3 spells CASSPDRTSSPLHF. For the CDR3, the DNA is TGTGCCAGCTCACCGGACAGGACTAGTTCACCCCTCCACTTT. The full variable domain, rest sourced from reference TRBV18 and TRBJ1-6, is NAGVMQNPRHLVRRRGQEARLRCSPMKGHSHVYWYRQLPEEGLKFMVYLQKENIIDESGMPKERFSAEFPKEGPSILRIQQVVRGDSAAYFCASSPDRTSSPLHFGNGTRLTVT.

The rearrangement links TRBV2 to TRBJ1-5, with D perhaps TRBD1 (5 bases). In germline, CDR1 is SNHLY, CDR2 FYNNEI. V shed 6 bases and J shed 5 bases, with 11 bases lying between them. CDR3 length: 13 amino acids. CDR3 amino acids: CASRGPQYQPQHF. The CDR3 nucleotides are TGTGCCAGCAGGGGACCTCAATATCAGCCCCAGCATTTT.

The sample holds one count of this clone. This chain uses TRBV27 with TRBJ1-2; 9 bases match TRBD1. V lost 4 bases to trimming and J lost 6 bases; unmatched junction nucleotides: 9. From germline, CDR1 is MNHEY and CDR2 SMNVEV (reference sequence). The CDR3 is 15 amino acids. CDR3 coding DNA: TGTGCCAGCAGTTCGGCCCGGGACAGGGAGGATGGCTACACCTTC. Translating gives CASSSARDREDGYTF.

The chain couples TRBV7-3 to TRBJ2-1; 8 bases map to TRBD1. This CDR3 is 16 amino acids long. Trimming took 5 bases from V and 0 from J; bases not matched to a gene: 6. The germline V gene encodes CDR1 SGHTA and CDR2 FQGTGA. In nucleotides, the CDR3 is TGTGCCAGCAGCCCAAGGACAGGGAACTCCTACAATGAGCAGTTCTTC. Residues: CASSPRTGNSYNEQFF.

This clone was detected once. This chain joins TRBV5-6 and TRBJ1-3; D is unclear. The CDR3 sequence is 18 residues long. In germline, CDR1 is SGHDT, CDR2 YYEEEE. V was cut by 0 bases and J by 0 bases, with 16 bases left in between. In DNA, the CDR3 is TGTGCCAGCAGCTTGGCAGGACGTTGGAGGGACTCTGGAAACACCATATATTTT. This sequence encodes CASSLAGRWRDSGNTIYF.

This chain joins TRBV5-1 and TRBJ2-3; D possibly corresponds to TRBD2 (5 bases). There are 16 residues in the CDR3. V lost 4 bases, J lost 0 bases, and 15 bases lay in between. Per the germline V gene, CDR1 is SGHRS and CDR2 is YFSETQ. The CDR3 region has the DNA TGCGCCAGCAGCATTGGTGCGCTAGCAAGCACAGATACGCAGTATTTT. It yields the protein CASSIGALASTDTQYF.

DNA of the CDR3: TGTGCCAGTACTGGGGTAGGGGAGACCCAGTACTTC. It codes for CASTGVGETQYF. This sequence joins TRBV7-9 and TRBJ2-5; unclear D gene. This CDR3 comprises 12 residues. CDR1 and CDR2 (germline): SEHNR, FQNEAQ (reference sequence). V lost 9 bases and J lost 5, with 13 bases in between.